This entry features one T cell receptor (beta chain) sequence. This clonotype was found many times. This receptor's antigen is unknown. One base away there is no much larger clone; base qualities are not given. Per the publication, the treatment or condition label means: allogeneic hematopoietic cell transplantation with graft depleted of TCRalphabeta T cells and CD19 B cells. TCRalphabeta/CD19-depleted allogeneic hematopoietic cell grafts were given to the transplant recipients, all of whom were children. Library preparation used PCR. Sequenced on an Illumina HiSeq 2500. Molecular barcoding was employed in the preparation of TCR libraries, with unique molecular identifiers being used to normalize TCRbeta repertoire quantification. TCRdb reran the public reads through fastp at Q25 and MiXCR, keeping productive beta chains. Records with the same CDR3 protein are collapsed into one entry carrying the most frequent genes and DNA. In all, the sample holds 200,000 or so distinct CDR3 sequences, and 5% to 6.5% of those were seen once. Jointly, the top ten make up approximately 4.1% of the sample.

The data were taken from a study of T-cell reconstitution after alpha-beta-depleted transplantation in children (dated by TCRdb to the mid-2010s). About the full investigation: Using TCR repertoire profiling, the study followed T-cell immune reconstitution in a quantitative way in children after TCRalphabeta/CD19-depleted allogeneic hematopoietic cell transplantation. The full study reports these points: The apparently early alphabetaT-cell count recovery about two months after transplant was reportedly dependent on only several hundred rapidly expanded clones derived from non-depleted graft cells. Over the following months the frequencies of hyperexpanded clones went down, and after one year T-cell counts and TCRbeta diversity were mostly credited to newly produced T cells. In some patients, the high TCRbeta diversity seen at day 60 was put down to recipient T cells and intrathymic progenitors that had survived conditioning.

V lost 4 bases and J lost 7 bases; the stretch between them is 17 bases long. The CDR3, cysteine through phenylalanine, is 14 amino acids long. Only the CDR3 portion is preserved as DNA: 42 bases, with reading frame beginning at the first base. In the germline V gene, CDR1 corresponds to SGHRS and CDR2 to YFSETQ. This sequence originates from a girl under two years old with combined immunodeficiency, due to receive a stem cell transplant. The chain couples TRBV5-1 to TRBJ1-2; perhaps TRBD1 is the D gene, with 6 bases matching. The sequenced sample was PBMCs, obtained before TCRalphabeta/CD19-depleted stem cell transplant. The DNA sequence follows: TGCGCCAGCAGCCCTTTACACAGGGTCGGTGGCTACACCTTC. This codes for CASSPLHRVGGYTF.